This T cell receptor beta chain emerged from a study of T cell clonality in common variable immunodeficiency. Overall study results and limits: T cell subpopulation sequencing would be needed to explain CVID clonality. Fewer deletions and N-nucleotide insertions were reportedly seen in common variable immunodeficiency TCR beta sequences.

The ends were cut back, 2 bases at V and 3 bases at J, with 10 bases in the middle. Germline-derived CDR1 and CDR2 are MRHNA and SNTAGT. The length of the CDR3 is 14 residues. This clone was detected many times. Its antigen remains unknown. The read finishes 3 residues shy of the CDR3 end, and the germline J gene is used to complete it. Sequencing input was equivalent genomic DNA from CVID and controls. The data were produced by immunoSEQ multiplex PCR, yet TCRdb's version contains in-frame clones alone and is incomplete. This table holds approximately 40,000 clones with no singletons; the top ten claim about 10%. Both groups were predominantly of Caucasian heritage.

What was sequenced was peripheral blood mononuclear cells. The chain couples TRBV6-4 to TRBJ1-1, with a weak D call TRBD1 (5 bases). This receptor was taken from a person aged 18-70 years in good health. The CDR3 reads CASSDAWGDTEAFF. The sequenced part of the CDR3 DNA is TGTGCCAGCAGTGACGCCTGGGGGGACACTGAA.